The 16 T cell receptor beta chains below all came from one sample that was sequenced in a study of cytomegalovirus exposure and HLA in healthy donors. Primers for the PCR totalled 60 Vbeta and 13 Jbeta. Clones were sequenced by immunoSEQ multiplex PCR, and TCRdb holds only the in-frame ones, with some missing. Of 200,000 to 250,000 clones in the sample, more than 85% are singletons; the top ten hold around 1%. The sample was PBMCs. These TCRs come from a woman between 18 and 29 years old in good health and CMV-seronegative.

The chain has TRBV4-3 and TRBJ2-1; TRBD1 matches 7 bases. V lost 3 bases, J lost 5 bases, and 7 bases stayed unmatched. CDR1 is LGHNA, CDR2 YSLEER, per germline. This CDR3 spans 15 amino acids. CDR3 in amino acids: CASSQVGTANNEQFF. The CDR3, as DNA: TGCGCCAGCAGCCAGGTCGGGACAGCAAACAATGAGCAGTTCTTC.

V is TRBV2 and J is TRBJ1-5; D is perhaps TRBD1 (6 bases). This CDR3 is built from 14 residues. Germline values: CDR1 SNHLY, CDR2 FYNNEI. The V end was cut by 3 bases, the J end by 3 bases, with 9 bases between. CDR3 bases: TGTGCCAGCAGTGACTACAGGGTCAATCAGCCCCAGCATTTT. It is translated as CASSDYRVNQPQHF.

V gene TRBV5-5 combines with J gene TRBJ1-5; D remains ambiguous. The CDR3 loop spans 16 amino acids. V lost 0 bases, J lost 3 bases, and 13 bases lay in between. CDR1 SGHKS and CDR2 YYEKEE come from the germline V gene (reference sequence). The CDR3 region has the DNA TGTGCCAGCAGCTTGGGAGGTTCACCGCTCAATCAGCCCCAGCATTTT. Translated, it gives CASSLGGSPLNQPQHF.

The chain carries TRBV30 and TRBJ2-3; TRBD2 matches 8 bases. CDR1 and CDR2 (germline): GTSNPN, SVGIG (reference sequence). V dropped 4 bases and J dropped 2; count of bases not matched to a gene: 8. CDR3 length: 15 residues. The DNA of the CDR3 is TGTGCCTGGACCAGGGGAGCGGGAGACACAGATACGCAGTATTTT. Its translation is CAWTRGAGDTDTQYF.

This clone was seen a single time. This rearrangement joins TRBV4-3 to TRBJ2-3; the match to TRBD2 covers 9 bases. Germline-derived CDR1 and CDR2 are LGHNA and YSLEER. The CDR3 runs to 17 residues. Unmatched junction bases numbered 7, after V lost 0 bases and J lost 3 bases. CDR3 loop: CASSQDVGAGGTDTQYF. CDR3 DNA sequence: TGCGCCAGCAGCCAAGATGTTGGGGCGGGAGGGACAGATACGCAGTATTTT.

The chain has TRBV9 and TRBJ1-3, with D perhaps matching TRBD1 (6 bases). The CDR3 is made up of 12 amino acids. CDR1 and CDR2 (germline): SGDLS, YYNGEE. Trimming shortened V by 10 bases and J by 1 base, and 9 bases separated the two germline ends. This CDR3 is CASRGSGNTIYF. The CDR3 region has the DNA TGTGCCTCGAGGGGGTCTGGAAACACCATATATTTT.

The CDR3 spells CASSFQANQPQHF. The CDR3 DNA sequence: TGTGCCAGCAGTTTCCAGGCCAACCAGCCCCAGCATTTT. This sequence joins TRBV27 and TRBJ1-5, with D uncertain. CDR1 is MNHEY and CDR2 is SMNVEV in the germline V gene (reference sequence). Trimming shortened V by 3 bases and J by 7 bases, and 10 bases separated the two germline ends. The CDR3 is 13 residues long.

V and J are TRBV29-1 and TRBJ1-3, with no clear D. Germline CDR1 and CDR2: SQVTM and ANQGSEA. The V gene lost 4 bases and the J gene lost 4 bases, with 11 bases spanning the gap. The CDR3 runs to 13 residues. The CDR3 coding sequence is TGCAGCGTTGTCTACAGTTTGGGAAACACCATATATTTT. It yields the protein CSVVYSLGNTIYF.

This clone was observed a single time. The genes are TRBV19 and TRBJ1-2; D might be TRBD1 (5 bases). Trimming pared 3 bases from V and 3 bases from J, leaving 11 bases between. CDR3 length: 14 amino acids. Germline values: CDR1 LNHDA, CDR2 SQIVND (reference sequence). CDR3 nucleotide sequence: TGTGCCAGTAGTATCGGCAGGGATCACTATGGCTACACCTTC. It translates to CASSIGRDHYGYTF.

CDR3 coding DNA: TGTGCCAGCAGTTACGTCTGGACTAGCGGGTCGTGGCGGTTCTTC. It is translated as CASSYVWTSGSWRFF. The chain combines TRBV6-6 with TRBJ2-1, with 11 bases aligning to TRBD2. With V trimmed by 2 bases and J by 15 bases, 12 bases remained unmatched. Germline V lookup: CDR1 MNHNY, CDR2 SVGAGI (reference sequence). The length of the CDR3 is 15 residues.

This rearrangement joins TRBV7-2 to TRBJ2-3; 9 bases are shared with TRBD1. Germline V CDR1 and CDR2: SGHTA, FQGNSA. J gave up 4 bases and V 5 bases, and 13 bases lay outside the gene matches. This CDR3 region has 17 residues. The CDR3 nucleotides read TGTGCCAGCAGCCCCATACCGGGACAGGGAAATGCAGATACGCAGTATTTT. It translates to CASSPIPGQGNADTQYF. The full variable domain, its missing parts supplied by reference TRBV7-2 and TRBJ2-3, is GAGVSQSPSNKVTEKGKDVELRCDPISGHTALYWYRQSLGQGLEFLIYFQGNSAPDKSGLPSDRFSAERTGGSVSTLTIQRTQQEDSAVYLCASSPIPGQGNADTQYFGPGTRLTVL.

The chain links TRBV4-2 to TRBJ2-6; TRBD1 agrees at 9 bases. This CDR3 region has 18 residues. The V gene end was trimmed by 4 bases and the J gene end by 0 bases; junction bases not matched to a gene: 7. The germline V gene has CDR1 LGHNA and CDR2 YNFKEQ. The CDR3: CASSRGQGSYSGANVLTF. DNA of the CDR3: TGTGCCAGCAGCCGAGGACAGGGGTCTTACTCTGGGGCCAACGTCCTGACTTTC.

The chain uses TRBV7-9 and TRBJ1-5; TRBD1 is a possible D gene (5 bases). This CDR3 region has 15 residues. CDR1 is SEHNR and CDR2 is FQNEAQ in the germline V gene (reference sequence). V dropped 1 base and J dropped 7 bases, with 14 bases sitting between them. The CDR3: CASSLGGGAGQPQHF. The CDR3 region has the DNA TGTGCCAGCAGCTTAGGCGGCGGAGCAGGGCAGCCCCAGCATTTT.

The chain combines TRBV10-2 with TRBJ1-2, with 8 bases aligning to TRBD1. The junction had 13 bases not matched to a gene; V was cut back by 9 bases and J by 4 bases. This CDR3 is 15 amino acids long. Germline V CDR1 and CDR2: WSHSY, SAAADI. CDR3 nucleotides: TGCGCCAGTAAAACCTGGACAGGGAGGGTCTATGGCTACACCTTC. As protein: CASKTWTGRVYGYTF.

V gene TRBV7-9 combines with J gene TRBJ1-1; perhaps TRBD1 as D (6 bases). This CDR3 region has 16 residues. The V end lost 5 bases, the J end lost 4 bases, and 20 bases lay between the germline ends. Looked up from germline, CDR1 is SEHNR and CDR2 is FQNEAQ (reference sequence). The CDR3 coding sequence is TGTGCCAGCAGCCATGTTGGGGGGCCGGGAGGCACTGAAGCTTTCTTT. Protein sequence: CASSHVGGPGGTEAFF.

The chain recombines TRBV7-3 with TRBJ2-2; unclear D gene. The V end lost 2 bases, the J end lost 6 bases, and 7 bases lay between the germline ends. The CDR3 spans 13 residues. Per germline, CDR1 SGHTA and CDR2 FQGTGA. CDR3 residues: CASSLSGPGELFF. CDR3 DNA sequence: TGTGCCAGCAGCTTATCAGGCCCCGGGGAGCTGTTTTTT.